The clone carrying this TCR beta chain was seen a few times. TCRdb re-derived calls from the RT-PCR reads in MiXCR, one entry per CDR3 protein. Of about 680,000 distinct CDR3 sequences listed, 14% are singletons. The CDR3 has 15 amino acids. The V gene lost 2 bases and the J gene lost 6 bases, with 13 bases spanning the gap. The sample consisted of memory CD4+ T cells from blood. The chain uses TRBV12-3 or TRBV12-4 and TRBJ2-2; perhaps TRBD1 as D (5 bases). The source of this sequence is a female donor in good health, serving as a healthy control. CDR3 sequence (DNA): TGTGCCAGCAGTTTACCAGGGATCGCTGCCGGGGAGCTGTTTTTT. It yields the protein CASSLPGIAAGELFF.